Listed below are T cell receptor beta chains from one sample, sequenced in a study of cytomegalovirus exposure and HLA in healthy donors. Method: immunoSEQ multiplex PCR; TCRdb's copy keeps in-frame clones and lacks some. The table shows more than 140,000 clones, with 64% occurring only once. The sequencing sample was made of PBMCs. These receptors were obtained from a woman between 25 and 40 years old in good health and CMV-seropositive. The CDR3 runs from the conserved cysteine through the conserved F or W. The D gene is left open where the match is weak. Where a row states a size, it is once, few, many or the class of an expanded clone; other rows omit it.

V gene: TRBV14
clone size: few
J gene: TRBJ2-3
D gene: TRBD2
CDR3 DNA: TGTGCCAGCAGCTCTCTCCCGGAGCGGGGGTTCCCAGATACGCAGTATTTT
CDR3 protein: CASSSLPERGFPDTQYF

V gene: TRBV21-1
clone size: -
J gene: TRBJ2-1
D gene: -
CDR3 DNA: TGTGCCAGCAGCAACTGTCCCGGGACATCGTCCTACAATGAGCAGTTCTTC
CDR3 protein: CASSNCPGTSSYNEQFF

V gene: TRBV25-1
clone size: -
J gene: TRBJ2-1
D gene: TRBD1
CDR3 DNA: TGTGCCAGCAGTGATAGGCACCCGACAGGGGTCAATGAGCAGTTCTTC
CDR3 protein: CASSDRHPTGVNEQFF

V gene: TRBV7-8
clone size: -
J gene: TRBJ1-2
D gene: -
CDR3 DNA: TGTGCCAGCAGCTTAGAAGAGCAGCGACATGGCTACACCTTC
CDR3 protein: CASSLEEQRHGYTF

V gene: TRBV15
clone size: -
J gene: TRBJ2-3
D gene: -
CDR3 DNA: TGTGCCACCAGCAGAGATCCATCAAATACGCAGTATTTT
CDR3 protein: CATSRDPSNTQYF

V gene: TRBV28
clone size: few
J gene: TRBJ2-5
D gene: -
CDR3 DNA: TGTGCCAGCCTAGGTCGGCGGGCACTCCAAGAGACCCAGTACTTC
CDR3 protein: CASLGRRALQETQYF

V gene: TRBV6-5
clone size: -
J gene: TRBJ2-1
D gene: TRBD2
CDR3 DNA: TGTGCCAGCAGTTACGAGGCGGGAGCACTGGGTGAGCAGTTCTTC
CDR3 protein: CASSYEAGALGEQFF

V gene: TRBV14
clone size: few
J gene: TRBJ1-3
D gene: -
CDR3 DNA: TGTGCCAGCAGCCAGCAAGGGGTAACTGGAAACACCATATATTTT
CDR3 protein: CASSQQGVTGNTIYF

V gene: TRBV5-1
clone size: -
J gene: TRBJ2-1
D gene: TRBD1
CDR3 DNA: TGCGCCAGCAGCTCCGGGACAGGGGGCTCGAATGAGCAGTTCTTC
CDR3 protein: CASSSGTGGSNEQFF

V gene: TRBV20-1
clone size: -
J gene: TRBJ2-7
D gene: -
CDR3 DNA: TGCAGTGCTAGTGAAGGGGCCTTC
CDR3 protein: CSASEGAF

V gene: TRBV29-1
clone size: -
J gene: TRBJ1-1
D gene: -
CDR3 DNA: TGCAGCGCCCGAGGGGGAGACACTGAAGCTTTCTTT
CDR3 protein: CSARGGDTEAFF

V gene: TRBV7-6
clone size: -
J gene: TRBJ2-1
D gene: TRBD2
CDR3 DNA: TGTGCCAGCAGTGTGGGGGGGTATGAGCAGTTCTTC
CDR3 protein: CASSVGGYEQFF

V gene: TRBV30
clone size: -
J gene: TRBJ1-2
D gene: -
CDR3 DNA: TGTGCCTGGATGGCAGGGCCCTATGGCTACACCTTC
CDR3 protein: CAWMAGPYGYTF